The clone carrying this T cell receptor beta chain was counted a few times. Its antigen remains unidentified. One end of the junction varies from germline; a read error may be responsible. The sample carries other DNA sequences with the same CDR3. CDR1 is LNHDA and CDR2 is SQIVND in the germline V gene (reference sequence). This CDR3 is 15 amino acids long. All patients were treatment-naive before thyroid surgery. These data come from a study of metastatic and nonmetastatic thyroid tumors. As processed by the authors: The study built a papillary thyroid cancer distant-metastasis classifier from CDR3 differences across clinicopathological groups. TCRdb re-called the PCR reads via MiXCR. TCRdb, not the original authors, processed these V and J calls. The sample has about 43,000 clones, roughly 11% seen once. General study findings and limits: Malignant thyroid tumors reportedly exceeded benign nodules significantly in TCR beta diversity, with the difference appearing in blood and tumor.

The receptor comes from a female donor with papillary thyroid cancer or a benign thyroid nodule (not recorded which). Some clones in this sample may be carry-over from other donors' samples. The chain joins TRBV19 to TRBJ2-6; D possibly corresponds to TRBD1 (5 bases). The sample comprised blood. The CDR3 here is CASSSLAPGANVLTF. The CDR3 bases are TGTGCCAGTAGTAGCCTCGCACCTGGGGCAAACGTCCTGACTTTC. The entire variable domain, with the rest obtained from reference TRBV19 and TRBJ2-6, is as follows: DGGITQSPKYLFRKEGQNVTLSCEQNLNHDAMYWYRQDPGQGLRLIYYSQIVNDFQKGDIAEGYSVSREKKESFPLTVTSAQKNPTAFYLCASSSLAPGANVLTFGAGSRLTVL.